This T cell receptor beta chain was found in a study of identical twins. Germline V gives CDR1 MDHEN, CDR2 SYDVKM. CDR3 size: 15 residues. Between the trimmed V and J ends, which lost 5 bases and 10 bases, there was a span of 18 bases. From the 5' RACE reads, TCRdb called clonotypes with MiXCR, one entry per CDR3 protein. There are about 240,000 distinct CDR3 sequences in the sample; about 10% occur only once, and more than 8% lies in the top ten. The chain is built from TRBV28 and TRBJ1-6; a possible D gene is TRBD1 (5 bases). This receptor was identified in a man aged 50 to 60 in good health. Sequencing input: memory T cells sorted from blood. CDR3: CASSLLQGSGSPLHF. The CDR3 bases are TGTGCCAGCAGTCTACTTCAGGGTAGCGGCTCACCCCTCCACTTT.